This T cell receptor (beta chain) is from a study of shared clonotypes between healthy human individuals. Across the study: CD8 memory received one plate per donor, CD8 naive two, CD4 memory three and CD4 naive three.

CD45RO-negative, CCR7-selected cells formed the naive CD8 fraction, which excluded terminally differentiated effector memory CD45RA+ cells. Sorted-subset replicate PCRs used approximately 180 ng of genomic DNA. This amount corresponded to approximately 30,000 T cell genomes. In the study's own analysis: ImmunoSEQ output held junction-only sequences without quality scores, so filtering differed. Sequenced by immunoSEQ multiplex PCR; TCRdb stores in-frame clones only, minus some. From that table come the V and J calls and clone size; the DNA was used to work out D and trimming. The sample holds some 2.1 million clones, approximately 94% seen once. Sequenced sample: naive CD8+ T cells sorted from blood. This clonotype was obtained from a young man in good health.

CDR3 protein: CASRSGPGSNEKLFF. The CDR3, as DNA: TGTGCCAGCAGATCCGGGCCGGGTTCAAATGAAAAACTGTTTTTT. This chain uses TRBV13 with TRBJ1-4; D is ambiguous. The length of the CDR3 is 15 residues. The V end was cut by 6 bases, the J end by 5 bases, with 16 bases between. CDR1 is PRHDT and CDR2 is FYEKMQ in the germline V gene (reference sequence).